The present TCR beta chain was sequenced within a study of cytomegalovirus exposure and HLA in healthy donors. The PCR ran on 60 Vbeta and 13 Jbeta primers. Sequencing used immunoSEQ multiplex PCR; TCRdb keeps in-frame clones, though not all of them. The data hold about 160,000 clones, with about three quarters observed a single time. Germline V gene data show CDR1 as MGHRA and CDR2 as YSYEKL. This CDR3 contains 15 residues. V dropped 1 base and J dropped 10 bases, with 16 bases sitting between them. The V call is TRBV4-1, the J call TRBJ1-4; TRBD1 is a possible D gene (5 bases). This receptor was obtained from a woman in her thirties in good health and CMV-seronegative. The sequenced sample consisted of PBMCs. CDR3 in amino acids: CASSQGGGTLGKLFF. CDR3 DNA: TGCGCCAGCAGCCAAGGGGGGGGGACCTTGGGAAAACTGTTTTTT.